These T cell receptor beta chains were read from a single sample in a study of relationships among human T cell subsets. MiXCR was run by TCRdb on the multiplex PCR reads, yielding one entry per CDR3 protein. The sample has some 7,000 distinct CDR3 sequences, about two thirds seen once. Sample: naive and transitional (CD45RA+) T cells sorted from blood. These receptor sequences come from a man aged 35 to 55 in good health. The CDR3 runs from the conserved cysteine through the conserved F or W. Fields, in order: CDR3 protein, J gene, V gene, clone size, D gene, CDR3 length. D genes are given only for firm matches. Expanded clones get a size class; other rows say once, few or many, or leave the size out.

CDR3aa: CASSLSLAGTNEQFF; j_gene: TRBJ2-1; v_gene: TRBV7-3; abundance: NA; d_gene: TRBD2; len: 15
CDR3aa: CASKPSTGTEAFF; j_gene: TRBJ1-1; v_gene: TRBV27; abundance: NA; d_gene: NA; len: 13
CDR3aa: CASSLSPREQFF; j_gene: TRBJ2-1; v_gene: TRBV7-9; abundance: NA; d_gene: NA; len: 12
CDR3aa: CASSFGTPYWTEAFF; j_gene: TRBJ1-1; v_gene: TRBV7-9; abundance: NA; d_gene: NA; len: 15
CDR3aa: CASSLESFTGLETQYF; j_gene: TRBJ2-5; v_gene: TRBV5-1; abundance: NA; d_gene: NA; len: 16
CDR3aa: CASSFSRTQYF; j_gene: TRBJ2-3; v_gene: TRBV7-2; abundance: NA; d_gene: NA; len: 11
CDR3aa: CSAEGGSTNYGYTF; j_gene: TRBJ1-2; v_gene: TRBV20-1; abundance: NA; d_gene: NA; len: 14
CDR3aa: CASSLAENTGELFF; j_gene: TRBJ2-2; v_gene: TRBV7-9; abundance: few; d_gene: NA; len: 14
CDR3aa: CASSSSLADHNEQFF; j_gene: TRBJ2-1; v_gene: TRBV7-9; abundance: few; d_gene: TRBD2; len: 15
CDR3aa: CASSGLGQGEWTQYF; j_gene: TRBJ2-5; v_gene: TRBV7-9; abundance: NA; d_gene: TRBD1; len: 15
CDR3aa: CASSLELAGGDTQYF; j_gene: TRBJ2-3; v_gene: TRBV12-3/TRBV12-4; abundance: once; d_gene: TRBD2; len: 15
CDR3aa: CASSTGTSGGEQFF; j_gene: TRBJ2-1; v_gene: TRBV7-3; abundance: once; d_gene: TRBD2; len: 14
CDR3aa: CASSFGPNYGYTF; j_gene: TRBJ1-2; v_gene: TRBV27; abundance: few; d_gene: NA; len: 13
CDR3aa: CSASGLAGLSRTDTQYF; j_gene: TRBJ2-3; v_gene: TRBV20-1; abundance: NA; d_gene: TRBD2; len: 17
CDR3aa: CASINGPPRDEQFF; j_gene: TRBJ2-1; v_gene: TRBV6-6; abundance: NA; d_gene: NA; len: 14
CDR3aa: CATDRDGTEAFF; j_gene: TRBJ1-1; v_gene: TRBV14; abundance: NA; d_gene: TRBD1; len: 12
CDR3aa: CASSLESAGGLADTQYF; j_gene: TRBJ2-3; v_gene: TRBV5-1; abundance: NA; d_gene: TRBD2; len: 17
CDR3aa: CASSLDAASSYNSPLHF; j_gene: TRBJ1-6; v_gene: TRBV5-1; abundance: once; d_gene: NA; len: 17
CDR3aa: CASSVSGGPLETQYF; j_gene: TRBJ2-5; v_gene: TRBV7-7; abundance: NA; d_gene: TRBD1; len: 15
CDR3aa: CASSQGGTGDEQYF; j_gene: TRBJ2-7; v_gene: TRBV4-1; abundance: medium-sized; d_gene: TRBD1; len: 14
CDR3aa: CASNRGGSHYEQYF; j_gene: TRBJ2-7; v_gene: TRBV12-3/TRBV12-4; abundance: NA; d_gene: NA; len: 14
CDR3aa: CASSSAGQGVIANYGYTF; j_gene: TRBJ1-2; v_gene: TRBV11-2; abundance: NA; d_gene: TRBD1; len: 18
CDR3aa: CAWSGTVGGYTF; j_gene: TRBJ1-2; v_gene: TRBV30; abundance: few; d_gene: NA; len: 12
CDR3aa: CASSPGLSSYEQYF; j_gene: TRBJ2-7; v_gene: TRBV14; abundance: NA; d_gene: NA; len: 14
CDR3aa: CSVTGVIGYTF; j_gene: TRBJ1-2; v_gene: TRBV29-1; abundance: once; d_gene: TRBD1; len: 11
CDR3aa: CASSFGPNYEQYF; j_gene: TRBJ2-7; v_gene: TRBV5-1; abundance: NA; d_gene: NA; len: 13
CDR3aa: CASQGRAADEQFF; j_gene: TRBJ2-1; v_gene: TRBV2; abundance: NA; d_gene: TRBD2; len: 13
CDR3aa: CASREDRHYEQYF; j_gene: TRBJ2-7; v_gene: TRBV28; abundance: NA; d_gene: NA; len: 13
CDR3aa: CASRDLTIPPYEQYF; j_gene: TRBJ2-7; v_gene: TRBV28; abundance: NA; d_gene: NA; len: 15
CDR3aa: CATSRDRTREPTDTQYF; j_gene: TRBJ2-3; v_gene: TRBV15; abundance: NA; d_gene: NA; len: 17
CDR3aa: CASSQEGALSSYNEQFF; j_gene: TRBJ2-1; v_gene: TRBV14; abundance: NA; d_gene: NA; len: 17
CDR3aa: CASDGALVEGDGTSGSYRLNEQFF; j_gene: TRBJ2-1; v_gene: TRBV30; abundance: few; d_gene: TRBD2; len: 24
CDR3aa: CASSERGDGPYEQYF; j_gene: TRBJ2-7; v_gene: TRBV6-1; abundance: once; d_gene: NA; len: 15
CDR3aa: CASSALTGYEQYF; j_gene: TRBJ2-7; v_gene: TRBV10-2; abundance: once; d_gene: NA; len: 13
CDR3aa: CASSLGVGTETFF; j_gene: TRBJ1-1; v_gene: TRBV11-2; abundance: NA; d_gene: NA; len: 13
CDR3aa: CAFTRQAATNEKLFF; j_gene: TRBJ1-4; v_gene: TRBV30; abundance: NA; d_gene: NA; len: 15
CDR3aa: CASRHGTSGSDEQFF; j_gene: TRBJ2-1; v_gene: TRBV28; abundance: NA; d_gene: TRBD2; len: 15
CDR3aa: CASSESQEQPQHF; j_gene: TRBJ1-5; v_gene: TRBV10-1; abundance: NA; d_gene: NA; len: 13
CDR3aa: CASSQDLSGALNTEAFF; j_gene: TRBJ1-1; v_gene: TRBV4-1; abundance: NA; d_gene: NA; len: 17
CDR3aa: CASSLFPSESSYEQYF; j_gene: TRBJ2-7; v_gene: TRBV28; abundance: few; d_gene: NA; len: 16
CDR3aa: CASSQGSGRGQPQHF; j_gene: TRBJ1-5; v_gene: TRBV11-2; abundance: NA; d_gene: NA; len: 15
CDR3aa: CASSGGIGNQPQHF; j_gene: TRBJ1-5; v_gene: TRBV5-8; abundance: once; d_gene: NA; len: 14
CDR3aa: CASSLRESTDTQYF; j_gene: TRBJ2-3; v_gene: TRBV7-9; abundance: once; d_gene: NA; len: 14
CDR3aa: CSASPRGDSYEQYF; j_gene: TRBJ2-7; v_gene: TRBV20-1; abundance: NA; d_gene: TRBD2; len: 14
CDR3aa: CASALGPGRLNTEAFF; j_gene: TRBJ1-1; v_gene: TRBV12-5; abundance: few; d_gene: NA; len: 16
CDR3aa: CASSQPPGDRRLQPQHF; j_gene: TRBJ1-5; v_gene: TRBV4-1; abundance: NA; d_gene: TRBD1; len: 17
CDR3aa: CSVAPDNGSYEQYF; j_gene: TRBJ2-7; v_gene: TRBV29-1; abundance: NA; d_gene: NA; len: 14
CDR3aa: CSAPDERGNQPQHF; j_gene: TRBJ1-5; v_gene: TRBV20-1; abundance: few; d_gene: NA; len: 14
CDR3aa: CASSRMTGSQRDTEAFF; j_gene: TRBJ1-1; v_gene: TRBV11-2; abundance: once; d_gene: TRBD1; len: 17
CDR3aa: CASTKTGYGNQPQHF; j_gene: TRBJ1-5; v_gene: TRBV28; abundance: NA; d_gene: NA; len: 15
CDR3aa: CAGAGGYTEAFF; j_gene: TRBJ1-1; v_gene: TRBV30; abundance: NA; d_gene: TRBD1; len: 12
CDR3aa: CASSRFGTVYSNQPQHF; j_gene: TRBJ1-5; v_gene: TRBV6-5; abundance: NA; d_gene: TRBD1; len: 17